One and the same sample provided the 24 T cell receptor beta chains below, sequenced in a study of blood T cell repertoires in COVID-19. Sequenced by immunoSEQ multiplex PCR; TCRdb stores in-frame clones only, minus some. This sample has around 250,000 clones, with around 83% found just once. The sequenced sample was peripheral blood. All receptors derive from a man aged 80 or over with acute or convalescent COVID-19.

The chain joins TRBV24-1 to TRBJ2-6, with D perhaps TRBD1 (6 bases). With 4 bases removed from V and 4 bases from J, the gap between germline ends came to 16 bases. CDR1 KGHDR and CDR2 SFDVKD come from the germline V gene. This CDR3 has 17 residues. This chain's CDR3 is CATSDPGHPSGANVLTF. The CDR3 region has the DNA TGTGCCACCAGTGACCCGGGACACCCTTCAGGGGCCAACGTCCTGACTTTC.

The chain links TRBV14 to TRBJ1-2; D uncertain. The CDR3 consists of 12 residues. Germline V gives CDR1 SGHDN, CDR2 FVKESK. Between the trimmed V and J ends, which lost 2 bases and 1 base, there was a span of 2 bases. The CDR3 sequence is CASSQLNYGYTF. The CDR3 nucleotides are TGTGCCAGCAGCCAACTTAACTATGGCTACACCTTC.

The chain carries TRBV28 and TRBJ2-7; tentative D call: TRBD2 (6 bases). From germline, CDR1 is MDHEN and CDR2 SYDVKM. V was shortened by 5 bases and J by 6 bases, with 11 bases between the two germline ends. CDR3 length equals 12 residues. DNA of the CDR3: TGTGCCAGCAGTCCCGGGAGCCGCGAGCAGTACTTC. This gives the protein CASSPGSREQYF.

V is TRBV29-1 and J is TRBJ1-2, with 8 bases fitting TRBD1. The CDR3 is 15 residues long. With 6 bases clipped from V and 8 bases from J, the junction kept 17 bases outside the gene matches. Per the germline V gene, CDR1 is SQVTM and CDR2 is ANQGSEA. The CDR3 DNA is TGCAGCGTGGGAGGGGGACAGGCTGAGACGGGAGGCTACACCTTC. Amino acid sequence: CSVGGGQAETGGYTF.

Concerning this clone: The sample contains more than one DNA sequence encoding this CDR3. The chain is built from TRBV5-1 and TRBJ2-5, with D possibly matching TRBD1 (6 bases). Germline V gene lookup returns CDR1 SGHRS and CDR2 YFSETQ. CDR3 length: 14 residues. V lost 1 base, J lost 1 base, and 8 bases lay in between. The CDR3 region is CASSLLGGQETQYF. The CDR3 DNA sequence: TGCGCCAGCAGCTTGCTAGGGGGCCAAGAGACCCAGTACTTC.

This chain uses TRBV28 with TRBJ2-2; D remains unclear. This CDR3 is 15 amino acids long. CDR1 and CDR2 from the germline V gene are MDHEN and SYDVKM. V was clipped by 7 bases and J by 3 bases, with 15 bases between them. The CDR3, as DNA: TGTGCCAGCAAAGACATCAGCCGAGACACCGGGGAGCTGTTTTTT. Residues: CASKDISRDTGELFF.

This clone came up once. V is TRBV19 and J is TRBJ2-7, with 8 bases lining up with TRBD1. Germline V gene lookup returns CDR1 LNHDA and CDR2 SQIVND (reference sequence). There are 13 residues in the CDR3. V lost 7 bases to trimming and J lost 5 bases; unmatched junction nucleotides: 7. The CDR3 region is CASTRQGHNEQYF. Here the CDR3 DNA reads TGTGCCAGTACCCGACAGGGGCACAACGAGCAGTACTTC.

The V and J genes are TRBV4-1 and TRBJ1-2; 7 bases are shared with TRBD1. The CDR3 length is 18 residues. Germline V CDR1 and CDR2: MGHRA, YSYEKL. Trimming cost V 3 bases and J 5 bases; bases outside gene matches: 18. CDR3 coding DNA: TGCGCCAGCAGCCAGACAACCCGGGGCGTCCCACAGGGGTATGGCTACACCTTC. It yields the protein CASSQTTRGVPQGYGYTF.

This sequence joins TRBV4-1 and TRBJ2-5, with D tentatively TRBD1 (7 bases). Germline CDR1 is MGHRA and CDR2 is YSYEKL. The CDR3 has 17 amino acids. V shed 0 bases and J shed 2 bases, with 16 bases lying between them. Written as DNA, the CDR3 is TGCGCCAGCAGCCAAGATTGGGGGGACAGCCCACAAGAGACCCAGTACTTC. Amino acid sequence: CASSQDWGDSPQETQYF.

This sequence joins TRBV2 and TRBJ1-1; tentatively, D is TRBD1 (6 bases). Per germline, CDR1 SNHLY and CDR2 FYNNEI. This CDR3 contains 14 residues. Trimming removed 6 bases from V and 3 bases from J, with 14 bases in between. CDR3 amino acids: CASSHRVWDTEAFF. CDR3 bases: TGTGCCAGCAGCCACAGGGTATGGGACACTGAAGCTTTCTTT.

The CDR3 loop reads CASSPLTRSSYNEQFF. For the CDR3, the DNA is TGTGCCAGCAGTCCCTTGACTCGAAGCTCCTACAATGAGCAGTTCTTC. The chain employs TRBV28 and TRBJ2-1; the D is unclear. There are 16 residues in the CDR3. Trimming stripped 5 bases from V and 0 bases from J, with 14 bases between. Looked up from germline, CDR1 is MDHEN and CDR2 is SYDVKM.

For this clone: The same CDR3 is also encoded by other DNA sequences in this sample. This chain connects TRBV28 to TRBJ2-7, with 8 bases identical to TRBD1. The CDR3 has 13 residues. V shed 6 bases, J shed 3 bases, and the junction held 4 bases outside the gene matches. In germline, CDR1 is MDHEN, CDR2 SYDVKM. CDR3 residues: CASSWTGSYEQYF. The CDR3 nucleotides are TGTGCCAGCAGCTGGACAGGGAGCTACGAGCAGTACTTC.

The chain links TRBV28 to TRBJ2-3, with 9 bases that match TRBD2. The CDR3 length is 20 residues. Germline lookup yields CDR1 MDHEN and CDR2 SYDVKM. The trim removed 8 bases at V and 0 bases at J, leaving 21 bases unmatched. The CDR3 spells CASYPLLAGKNRPSTDTQYF. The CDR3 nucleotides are TGTGCCAGCTACCCTCTCCTAGCGGGAAAAAATCGCCCTAGCACAGATACGCAGTATTTT.

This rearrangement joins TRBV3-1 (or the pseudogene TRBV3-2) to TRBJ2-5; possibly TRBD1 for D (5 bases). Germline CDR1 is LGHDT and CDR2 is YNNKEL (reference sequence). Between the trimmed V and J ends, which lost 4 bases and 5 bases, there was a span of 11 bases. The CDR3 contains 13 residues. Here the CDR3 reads CASSPSGLETQYF. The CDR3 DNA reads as TGTGCCAGCAGCCCGTCAGGGTTGGAGACCCAGTACTTC.

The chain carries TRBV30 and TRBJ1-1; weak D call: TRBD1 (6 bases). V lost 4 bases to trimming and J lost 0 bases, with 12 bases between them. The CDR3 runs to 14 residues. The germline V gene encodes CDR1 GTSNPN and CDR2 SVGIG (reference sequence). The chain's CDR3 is CAWNPTGLNTEAFF. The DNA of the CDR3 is TGTGCCTGGAACCCGACAGGATTGAACACTGAAGCTTTCTTT.

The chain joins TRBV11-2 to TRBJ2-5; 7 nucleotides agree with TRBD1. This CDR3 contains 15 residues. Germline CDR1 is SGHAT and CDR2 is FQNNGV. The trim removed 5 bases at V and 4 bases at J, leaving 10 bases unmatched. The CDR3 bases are TGTGCCAGCAGCCACACCGGACAGGTAAGAGAGACCCAGTACTTC. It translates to CASSHTGQVRETQYF.

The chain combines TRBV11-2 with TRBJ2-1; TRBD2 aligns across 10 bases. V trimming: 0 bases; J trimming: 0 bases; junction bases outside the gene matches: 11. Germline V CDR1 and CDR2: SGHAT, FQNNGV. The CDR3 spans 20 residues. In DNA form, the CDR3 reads TGTGCCAGCAGCTTAGATCGTCTTACTAGCGGGATGAGCTCCTACAATGAGCAGTTCTTC. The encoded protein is CASSLDRLTSGMSSYNEQFF. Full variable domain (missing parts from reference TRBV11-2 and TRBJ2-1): EAGVAQSPRYKIIEKRQSVAFWCNPISGHATLYWYQQILGQGPKLLIQFQNNGVVDDSQLPKDRFSAERLKGVDSTLKIQPAKLEDSAVYLCASSLDRLTSGMSSYNEQFFGPGTRLTVL.

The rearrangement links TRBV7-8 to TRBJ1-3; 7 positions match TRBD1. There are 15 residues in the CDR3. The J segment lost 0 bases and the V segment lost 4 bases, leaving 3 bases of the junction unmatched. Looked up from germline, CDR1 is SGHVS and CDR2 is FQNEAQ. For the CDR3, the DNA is TGTGCCAGCAGCTGGGACAGAGCCTCTGGAAACACCATATATTTT. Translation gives CASSWDRASGNTIYF. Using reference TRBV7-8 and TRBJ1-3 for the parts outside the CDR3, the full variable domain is GAGVSQSPRYKVAKRGQDVALRCDPISGHVSLFWYQQALGQGPEFLTYFQNEAQLDKSGLPSDRFFAERPEGSVSTLKIQRTQQEDSAVYLCASSWDRASGNTIYFGEGSWLTVV.

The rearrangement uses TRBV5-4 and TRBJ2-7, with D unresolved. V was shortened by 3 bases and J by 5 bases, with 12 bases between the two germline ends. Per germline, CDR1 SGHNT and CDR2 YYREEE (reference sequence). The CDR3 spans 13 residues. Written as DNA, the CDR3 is TGTGCCAGCAGCTCTACAGCTCAGGACGAGCAGTACTTC. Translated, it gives CASSSTAQDEQYF. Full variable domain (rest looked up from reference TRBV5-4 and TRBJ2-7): ETGVTQSPTHLIKTRGQQVTLRCSSQSGHNTVSWYQQALGQGPQFIFQYYREEENGRGNFPPRFSGLQFPNYSSELNVNALELDDSALYLCASSSTAQDEQYFGPGTRLTVT.

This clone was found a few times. In nucleotides, the CDR3 is TGTGCCAGCAGAGATTACAGGGGGAAGAACACTGAAGCTTTCTTT. Protein sequence: CASRDYRGKNTEAFF. The chain carries TRBV27 and TRBJ1-1; TRBD1 aligns across 8 bases. CDR3 length equals 15 residues. V lost 6 bases to trimming and J lost 1 base; unmatched junction nucleotides: 7. Germline loops: CDR1 MNHEY, CDR2 SMNVEV (reference sequence).

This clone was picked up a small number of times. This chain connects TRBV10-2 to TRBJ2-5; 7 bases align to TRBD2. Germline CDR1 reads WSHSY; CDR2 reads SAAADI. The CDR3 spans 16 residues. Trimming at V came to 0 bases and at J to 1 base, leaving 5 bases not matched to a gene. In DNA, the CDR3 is TGCGCCAGCAGTGAGTCCCTCGGGGGGAGCCAAGAGACCCAGTACTTC. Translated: CASSESLGGSQETQYF.

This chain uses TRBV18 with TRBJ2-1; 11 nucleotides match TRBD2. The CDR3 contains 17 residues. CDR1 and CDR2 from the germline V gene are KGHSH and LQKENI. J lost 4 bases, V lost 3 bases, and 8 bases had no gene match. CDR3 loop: CASSPLSGTSGYNEQFF. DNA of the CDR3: TGTGCCAGCTCACCTCTGTCCGGGACTAGCGGTTACAATGAGCAGTTCTTC.

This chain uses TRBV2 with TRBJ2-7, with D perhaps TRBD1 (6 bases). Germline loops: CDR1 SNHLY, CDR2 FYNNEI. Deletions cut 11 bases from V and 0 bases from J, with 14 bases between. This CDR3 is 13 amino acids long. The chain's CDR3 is CARRQAASYEQYF. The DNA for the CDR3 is TGTGCCCGAAGACAGGCCGCCTCCTACGAGCAGTACTTC.

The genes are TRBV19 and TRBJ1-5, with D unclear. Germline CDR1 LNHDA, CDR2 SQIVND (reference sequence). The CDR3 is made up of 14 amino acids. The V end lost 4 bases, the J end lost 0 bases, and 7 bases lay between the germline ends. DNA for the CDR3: TGTGCCAGTAGTAGAGGGTATAGCAATCAGCCCCAGCATTTT. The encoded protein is CASSRGYSNQPQHF.